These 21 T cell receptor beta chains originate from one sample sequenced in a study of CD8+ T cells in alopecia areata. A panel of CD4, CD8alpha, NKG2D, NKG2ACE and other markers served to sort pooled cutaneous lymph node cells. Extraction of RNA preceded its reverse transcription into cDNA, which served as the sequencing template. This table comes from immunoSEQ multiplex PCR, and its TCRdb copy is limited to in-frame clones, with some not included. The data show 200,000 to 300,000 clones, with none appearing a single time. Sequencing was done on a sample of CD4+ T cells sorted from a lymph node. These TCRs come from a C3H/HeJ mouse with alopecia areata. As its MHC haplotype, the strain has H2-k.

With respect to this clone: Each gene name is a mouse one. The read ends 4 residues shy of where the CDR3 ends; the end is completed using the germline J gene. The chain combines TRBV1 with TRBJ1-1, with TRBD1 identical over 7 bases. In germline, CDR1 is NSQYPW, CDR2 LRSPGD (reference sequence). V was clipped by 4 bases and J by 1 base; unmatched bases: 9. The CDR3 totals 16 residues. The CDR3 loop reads CTCSEQGRRGNTEVFF. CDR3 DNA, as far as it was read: TGCACCTGCAGTGAACAGGGGAGGAGGGGAAACACA.

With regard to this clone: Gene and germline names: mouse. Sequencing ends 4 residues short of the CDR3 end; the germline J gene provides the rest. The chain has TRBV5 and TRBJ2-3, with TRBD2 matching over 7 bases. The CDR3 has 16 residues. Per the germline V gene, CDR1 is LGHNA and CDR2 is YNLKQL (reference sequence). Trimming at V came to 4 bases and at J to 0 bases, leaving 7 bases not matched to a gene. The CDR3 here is CASSLRDWASAETLYF. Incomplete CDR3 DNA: TGTGCCAGCAGCCTCCGTGACTGGGCTAGTGCAGAA.

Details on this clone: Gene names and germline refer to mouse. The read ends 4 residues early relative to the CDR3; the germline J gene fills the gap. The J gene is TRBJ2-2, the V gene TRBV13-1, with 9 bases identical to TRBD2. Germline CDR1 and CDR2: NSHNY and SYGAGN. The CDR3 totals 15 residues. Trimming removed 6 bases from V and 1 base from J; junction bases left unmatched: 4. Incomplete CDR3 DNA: TGTGCCAGCAAAAGGACTGGGGAAAACACCGGG. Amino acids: CASKRTGENTG. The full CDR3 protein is CASKRTGENTGQLYF.

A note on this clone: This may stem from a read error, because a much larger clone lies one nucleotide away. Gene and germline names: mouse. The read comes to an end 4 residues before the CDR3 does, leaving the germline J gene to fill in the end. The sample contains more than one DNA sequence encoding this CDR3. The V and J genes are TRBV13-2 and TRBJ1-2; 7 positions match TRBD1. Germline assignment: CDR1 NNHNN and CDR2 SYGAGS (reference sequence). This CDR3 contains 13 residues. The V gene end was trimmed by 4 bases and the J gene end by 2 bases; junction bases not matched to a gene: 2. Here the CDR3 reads CASGPGQNSDYTF. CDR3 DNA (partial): TGTGCCAGCGGTCCGGGACAGAACTCC.

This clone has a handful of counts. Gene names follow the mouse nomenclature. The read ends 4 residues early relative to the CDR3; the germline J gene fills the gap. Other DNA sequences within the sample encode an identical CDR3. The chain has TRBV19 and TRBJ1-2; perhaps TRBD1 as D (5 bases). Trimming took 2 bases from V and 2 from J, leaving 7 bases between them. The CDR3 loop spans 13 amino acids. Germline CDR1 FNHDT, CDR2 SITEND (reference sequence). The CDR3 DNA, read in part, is TGTGCCAGCAGTATCGGGGGGAACTCC. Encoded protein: CASSIGGNS. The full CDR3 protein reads CASSIGGNSDYTF.

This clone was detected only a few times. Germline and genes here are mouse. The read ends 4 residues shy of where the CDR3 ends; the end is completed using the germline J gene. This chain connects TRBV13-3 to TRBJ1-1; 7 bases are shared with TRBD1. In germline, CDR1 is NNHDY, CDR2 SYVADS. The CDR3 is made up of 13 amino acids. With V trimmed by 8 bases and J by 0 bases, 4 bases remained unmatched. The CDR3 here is CARGGQSNTEVFF. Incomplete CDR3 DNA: TGTGCCAGGGGGGGACAGTCAAACACA.

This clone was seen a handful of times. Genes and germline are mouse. The CDR3 bases that were read are TGTGCCAGCAGTCCCCTGGCGGGGGGGCGAGAC. Translation gives CASSPLAGGRD. The entire CDR3 is CASSPLAGGRDTQYF. V and J are TRBV19 and TRBJ2-5, with 8 bases lining up with TRBD2. The CDR3 end lies 4 residues beyond the end of the read and is filled in from the germline J gene. Germline CDR1 reads FNHDT; CDR2 reads SITEND (reference sequence). The CDR3 runs to 15 residues.

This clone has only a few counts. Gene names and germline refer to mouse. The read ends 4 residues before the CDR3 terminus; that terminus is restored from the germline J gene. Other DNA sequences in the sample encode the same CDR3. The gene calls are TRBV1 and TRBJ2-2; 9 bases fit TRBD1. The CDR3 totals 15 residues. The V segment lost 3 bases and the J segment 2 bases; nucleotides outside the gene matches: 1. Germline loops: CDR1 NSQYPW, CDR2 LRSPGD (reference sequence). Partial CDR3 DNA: TGCACCTGCAGTGCGACAGGGGGGAACACCGGG. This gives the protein CTCSATGGNTG. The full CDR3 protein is CTCSATGGNTGQLYF.

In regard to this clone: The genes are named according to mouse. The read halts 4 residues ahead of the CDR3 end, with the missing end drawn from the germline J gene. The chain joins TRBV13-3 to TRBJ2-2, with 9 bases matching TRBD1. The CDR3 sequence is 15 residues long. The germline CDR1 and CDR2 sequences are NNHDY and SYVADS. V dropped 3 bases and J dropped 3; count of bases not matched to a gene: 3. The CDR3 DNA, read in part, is TGTGCCAGCAGTGCCGGACAGGGGTACACCGGG. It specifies CASSAGQGYTG. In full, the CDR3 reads CASSAGQGYTGQLYF.

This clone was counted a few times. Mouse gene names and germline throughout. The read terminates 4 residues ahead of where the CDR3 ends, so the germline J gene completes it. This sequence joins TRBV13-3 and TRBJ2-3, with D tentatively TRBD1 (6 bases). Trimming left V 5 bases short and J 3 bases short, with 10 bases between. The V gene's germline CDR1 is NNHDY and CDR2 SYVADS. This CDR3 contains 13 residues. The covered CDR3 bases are TGTGCCAGCAGACTCGACAGGGCAGAA. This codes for CASRLDRAE. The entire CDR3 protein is CASRLDRAETLYF.

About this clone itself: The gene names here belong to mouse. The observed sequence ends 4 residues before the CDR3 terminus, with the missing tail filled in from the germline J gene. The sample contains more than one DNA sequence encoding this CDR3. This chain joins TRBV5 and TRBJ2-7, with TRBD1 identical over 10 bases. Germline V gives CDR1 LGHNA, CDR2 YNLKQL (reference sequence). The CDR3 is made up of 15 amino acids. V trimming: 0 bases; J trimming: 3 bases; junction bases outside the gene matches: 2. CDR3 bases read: TGTGCCAGCAGCCAAGAAGGGGACAGGGGCTAT. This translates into CASSQEGDRGY. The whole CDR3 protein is CASSQEGDRGYEQYF.

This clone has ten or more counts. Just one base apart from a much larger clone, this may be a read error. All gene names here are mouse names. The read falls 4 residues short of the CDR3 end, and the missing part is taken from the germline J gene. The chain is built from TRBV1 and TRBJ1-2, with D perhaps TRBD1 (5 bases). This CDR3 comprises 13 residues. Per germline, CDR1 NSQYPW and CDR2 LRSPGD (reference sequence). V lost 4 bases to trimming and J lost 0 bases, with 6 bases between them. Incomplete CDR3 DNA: TGCACCTGCAGTGAGACAGCAAACTCC. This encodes CTCSETANS. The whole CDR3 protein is CTCSETANSDYTF.

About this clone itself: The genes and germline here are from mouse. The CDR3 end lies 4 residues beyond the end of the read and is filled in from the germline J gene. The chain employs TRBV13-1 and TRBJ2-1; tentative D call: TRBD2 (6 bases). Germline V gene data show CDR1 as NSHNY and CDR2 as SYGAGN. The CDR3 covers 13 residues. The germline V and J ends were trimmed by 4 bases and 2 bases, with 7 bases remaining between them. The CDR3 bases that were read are TGTGCCAGCAGTACTGGGTACTATGCT. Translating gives CASSTGYYA. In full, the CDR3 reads CASSTGYYAEQFF.

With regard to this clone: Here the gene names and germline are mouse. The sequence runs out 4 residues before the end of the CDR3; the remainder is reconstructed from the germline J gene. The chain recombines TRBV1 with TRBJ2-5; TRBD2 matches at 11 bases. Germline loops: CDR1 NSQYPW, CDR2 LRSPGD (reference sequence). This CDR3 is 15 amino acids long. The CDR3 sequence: CTCSVRLGGRDTQYF. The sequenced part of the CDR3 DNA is TGCACCTGCAGTGTCCGACTGGGGGGGAGGGAC.

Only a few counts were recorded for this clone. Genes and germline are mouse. The DNA read from the CDR3 is TGTGCTAGCAGTTGGGACAGGGGGCATGCT. As protein: CASSWDRGHA. The entire CDR3 sequence reads CASSWDRGHAEQFF. The chain uses TRBV17 and TRBJ2-1; 12 bases agree with TRBD1. The CDR3 end falls 4 residues outside the read, so it is completed with the germline J gene. Looked up from germline, CDR1 is MNHDT and CDR2 is YYDKIL. After removal of 5 bases from V and 5 bases from J, the junction contained 1 base not matched to a gene. The CDR3 consists of 14 residues.

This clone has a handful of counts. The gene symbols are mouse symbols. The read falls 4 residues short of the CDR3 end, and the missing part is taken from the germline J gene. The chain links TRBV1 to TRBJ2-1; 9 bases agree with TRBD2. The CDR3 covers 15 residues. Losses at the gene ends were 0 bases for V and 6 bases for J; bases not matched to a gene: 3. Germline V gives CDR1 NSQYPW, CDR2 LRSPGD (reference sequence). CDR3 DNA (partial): TGCACCTGCAGTGCAGACTGGGGGGGAAGTGCT. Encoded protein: CTCSADWGGSA. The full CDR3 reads CTCSADWGGSAEQFF.

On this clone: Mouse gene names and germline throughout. The DNA read from the CDR3 is TGTGCCAGCTCTCTGGGGGGACAGGGGGCAAACTCC. Amino acid sequence: CASSLGGQGANS. The whole CDR3 protein reads CASSLGGQGANSDYTF. This sequence joins TRBV12-1 and TRBJ1-2; 11 bases fit TRBD1. The read finishes 4 residues shy of the CDR3 end, and the germline J gene is used to complete it. Germline values: CDR1 SGHSN, CDR2 HYEKVE. The CDR3 length is 16 residues. V shed 1 base and J 0 bases; nucleotides not matched to a gene: 3.

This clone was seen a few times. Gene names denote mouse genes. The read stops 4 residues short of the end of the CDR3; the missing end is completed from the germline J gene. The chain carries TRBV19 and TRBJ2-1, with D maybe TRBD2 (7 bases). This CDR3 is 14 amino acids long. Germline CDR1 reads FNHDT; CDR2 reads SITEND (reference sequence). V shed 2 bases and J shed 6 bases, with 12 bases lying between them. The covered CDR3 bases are TGTGCCAGCAGTATCCGGGGGGCGGCTGCT. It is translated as CASSIRGAAA. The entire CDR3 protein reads CASSIRGAAAEQFF.

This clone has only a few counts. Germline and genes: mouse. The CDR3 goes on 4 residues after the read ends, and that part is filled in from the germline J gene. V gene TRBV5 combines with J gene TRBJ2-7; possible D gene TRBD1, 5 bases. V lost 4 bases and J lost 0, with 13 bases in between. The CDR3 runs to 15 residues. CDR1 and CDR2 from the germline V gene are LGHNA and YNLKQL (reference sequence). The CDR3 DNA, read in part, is TGTGCCAGCAGCCGCGGACAAACAGCCTCCTAT. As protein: CASSRGQTASY. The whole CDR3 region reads CASSRGQTASYEQYF.

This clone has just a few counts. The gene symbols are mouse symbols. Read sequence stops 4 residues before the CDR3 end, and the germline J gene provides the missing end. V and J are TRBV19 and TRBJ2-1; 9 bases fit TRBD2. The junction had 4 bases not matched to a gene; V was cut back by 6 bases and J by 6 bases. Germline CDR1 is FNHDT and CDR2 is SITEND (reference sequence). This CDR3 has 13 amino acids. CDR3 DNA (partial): TGTGCCAGCATGTTGGGGGGGCTTGCT. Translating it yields CASMLGGLA. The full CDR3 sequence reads CASMLGGLAEQFF.

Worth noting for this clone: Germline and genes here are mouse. CDR3 amino acids: CASSGDRFQDTQYF. CDR3 DNA, as far as it was read: TGTGCCAGCAGTGGAGACAGGTTCCAAGAC. The V call is TRBV13-3, the J call TRBJ2-5; D perhaps matches TRBD1 (6 bases). Coverage ceases 4 residues before the CDR3 finishes, and the germline J gene fills in the end. The V end lost 3 bases, the J end lost 2 bases, and 10 bases lay between the germline ends. The CDR3 contains 14 residues. Looked up from germline, CDR1 is NNHDY and CDR2 is SYVADS.